Listed below are T cell receptor beta chains from one sample, sequenced in a study of blood T cell repertoires in COVID-19. Produced via immunoSEQ multiplex PCR; TCRdb's table is partial and in-frame only. Here the sample spans over 100,000 clones, around 83% being singletons. Sample: peripheral blood. These receptors were obtained from a man in his forties with acute or convalescent COVID-19. Each CDR3 is given with its conserved first and last residue. A D gene is named only where the DNA matches it firmly. Expanded clones get a size class; other rows say once, few or many, or leave the size out.

CDR3aa | CDR3nt | v_gene | abundance | j_gene | d_gene
CASSLADRGNEQFF | TGTGCCAGCAGCTTAGCGGACAGGGGCAATGAGCAGTTCTTC | TRBV7-6 | - | TRBJ2-1 | TRBD1
CASSQSDRARYGYTF | TGTGCCAGCAGCCAATCAGACAGAGCCCGATATGGCTACACCTTC | TRBV3-1/TRBV3-2 | - | TRBJ1-2 | -
CASSRGTVPGELFF | TGTGCCAGCAGCAGGGGGACAGTACCCGGGGAGCTGTTTTTT | TRBV7-3 | - | TRBJ2-2 | TRBD1
CASNMGGSYEQYF | TGTGCCAGTAATATGGGGGGCTCCTACGAGCAGTACTTC | TRBV19 | - | TRBJ2-7 | -
CASSPSGFTDTQYF | TGCGCCAGCAGCCCTAGCGGGTTCACAGATACGCAGTATTTT | TRBV4-1 | few | TRBJ2-3 | TRBD2
CASSHGQGPSYEQYF | TGCGCCAGCAGCCACGGACAGGGCCCCTCCTACGAGCAGTACTTC | TRBV4-1 | - | TRBJ2-7 | TRBD1
CSAGANVLTF | TGCTCAGCTGGGGCCAACGTCCTGACTTTC | TRBV6-5 | - | TRBJ2-6 | -
CATSIPGMGGYTF | TGTGCCACCAGCATACCGGGGATGGGGGGCTACACCTTC | TRBV15 | - | TRBJ1-2 | -
CASSLPTGRGEKLFF | TGTGCCAGCAGCTTACCAACCGGAAGGGGAGAAAAACTGTTTTTT | TRBV7-2 | - | TRBJ1-4 | -
CASSVGFSGSRLYNEQFF | TGTGCCAGCAGCGTAGGCTTTAGCGGGAGCCGCCTCTACAATGAGCAGTTCTTC | TRBV9 | - | TRBJ2-1 | TRBD2
CASSLRGNTEAFF | TGTGCCAGCAGTCTAAGAGGCAACACTGAAGCTTTCTTT | TRBV28 | - | TRBJ1-1 | -
CASSQGPYNEQFF | TGTGCCAGCAGCCAGGGTCCCTACAATGAGCAGTTCTTC | TRBV7-3 | - | TRBJ2-1 | -
CASAGLPSSYNEQFF | TGTGCCAGCGCCGGACTGCCGAGCTCCTACAATGAGCAGTTCTTC | TRBV27 | - | TRBJ2-1 | -
CASSDWDSNYGYTF | TGTGCCAGCAGTGATTGGGACAGCAACTATGGCTACACCTTC | TRBV6-1 | - | TRBJ1-2 | TRBD1
CASSTNPTGFYEQYF | TGTGCCAGCAGTACAAATCCGACAGGTTTCTACGAGCAGTACTTC | TRBV5-4 | - | TRBJ2-7 | -
CASSFTAGGTTDTQYF | TGCGCCAGCAGCTTCACGGCGGGAGGAACCACAGATACGCAGTATTTT | TRBV5-1 | - | TRBJ2-3 | TRBD2
CASTRGVEAFF | TGTGCCAGCACACGGGGGGTTGAAGCTTTCTTT | TRBV6-5 | - | TRBJ1-1 | -
CASSVDSANTEAFF | TGTGCCAGCAGTGTCGACAGTGCGAACACTGAAGCTTTCTTT | TRBV2 | - | TRBJ1-1 | -
CASSFWQGREKLFF | TGTGCCAGCAGTTTTTGGCAGGGTCGTGAAAAACTGTTTTTT | TRBV28 | - | TRBJ1-4 | -
CASSLALLAGRTDTQYF | TGTGCCAGCAGCTTAGCGCTACTAGCGGGAAGAACAGATACGCAGTATTTT | TRBV7-2 | - | TRBJ2-3 | TRBD2
CASSAEWVADEQFF | TGCGCCAGCAGCGCGGAGTGGGTCGCCGATGAGCAGTTCTTC | TRBV5-1 | few | TRBJ2-1 | -
CASSLSGQVGEKLFF | TGTGCCAGCAGCCTTTCTGGACAGGTTGGTGAAAAACTGTTTTTT | TRBV9 | - | TRBJ1-4 | TRBD1
CASTGGAVQNARQFF | TGTGCCAGCACTGGGGGGGCGGTACAAAATGCCAGGCAGTTCTTC | TRBV6-5 | few | TRBJ2-1 | -
CATRSARGTANSPLHF | TGTGCCACCAGATCCGCAAGGGGGACGGCTAATTCACCCCTCCACTTT | TRBV15 | few | TRBJ1-6 | -
CASKPGHYGYTF | TGTGCCAGCAAGCCAGGGCACTATGGCTACACCTTC | TRBV21-1 | - | TRBJ1-2 | -
CASSVGGNGNTIYF | TGTGCCAGCAGCGTAGGAGGGAATGGAAACACCATATATTTT | TRBV9 | - | TRBJ1-3 | -
CAISDSRAGASYNEQFF | TGTGCCATCAGTGATTCCAGAGCGGGCGCCTCCTACAATGAGCAGTTCTTC | TRBV10-3 | - | TRBJ2-1 | -
CASSADSLGETQYF | TGCGCCAGCAGCGCGGACAGTCTTGGGGAGACCCAGTACTTC | TRBV5-1 | - | TRBJ2-5 | -
CASSYLTGVEKLFF | TGTGCCAGCAGTTACCTCACAGGGGTCGAAAAACTGTTTTTT | TRBV6-5 | - | TRBJ1-4 | TRBD1
CASSPRGKDTQYF | TGTGCCAGCTCACCAAGGGGCAAAGATACGCAGTATTTT | TRBV18 | - | TRBJ2-3 | -
CASSIRSSNTGELFF | TGTGCCAGTAGTATTCGGAGCAGTAACACCGGGGAGCTGTTTTTT | TRBV19 | - | TRBJ2-2 | -
CASSIREISYNEQFF | TGTGCCAGTAGTATACGTGAGATCTCCTACAATGAGCAGTTCTTC | TRBV19 | - | TRBJ2-1 | -
CASSLRQPQETQYF | TGTGCCAGCAGCTTGCGACAGCCTCAAGAGACCCAGTACTTC | TRBV5-4 | - | TRBJ2-5 | -
CASSLEGGTSNEQFF | TGTGCCAGCAGCTTAGAGGGGGGGACTTCCAATGAGCAGTTCTTC | TRBV11-3 | - | TRBJ2-1 | TRBD2
CASSPLLGEVHGYTF | TGTGCCAGCTCACCACTGTTAGGGGAGGTGCATGGCTACACCTTC | TRBV18 | few | TRBJ1-2 | -
CASSQVRLAGSSSYEQYF | TGTGCCAGCAGCCAAGTCCGGCTAGCGGGGTCCAGCTCCTACGAGCAGTACTTC | TRBV4-2 | - | TRBJ2-7 | TRBD2
CASSLYADSLGSPLHF | TGCGCCAGCAGCTTGTACGCGGACAGCTTGGGTTCACCCCTCCACTTT | TRBV5-1 | - | TRBJ1-6 | -
CGEQHLWPQHF | TGTGGGGAGCAGCACCTTTGGCCCCAGCATTTT | TRBV10-3 | - | TRBJ1-5 | -
CASSYLAVGDTEAFF | TGTGCCAGCAGTTACCTTGCGGTCGGGGACACTGAAGCTTTCTTT | TRBV6-5 | - | TRBJ1-1 | -
CASSPRDIRVDTEAFF | TGTGCCAGTAGTCCCCGGGACATTAGGGTGGACACTGAAGCTTTCTTT | TRBV19 | - | TRBJ1-1 | -
CASSLTGNYGYTF | TGTGCCAGCAGTCTGACAGGGAACTATGGCTACACCTTC | TRBV12-3/TRBV12-4 | - | TRBJ1-2 | TRBD1
CAISESEGSDTEAFF | TGTGCCATCAGTGAGTCGGAGGGATCGGACACTGAAGCTTTCTTT | TRBV10-3 | - | TRBJ1-1 | -
CASSIPPWFAGQGQGAGELFF | TGTGCCAGCAGCATTCCCCCTTGGTTCGCGGGCCAGGGGCAAGGTGCCGGGGAGCTGTTTTTT | TRBV21-1 | once | TRBJ2-2 | -
CAISESGPGQVNQPQHF | TGTGCCATCAGTGAGTCGGGACCGGGACAGGTAAATCAGCCCCAGCATTTT | TRBV10-3 | - | TRBJ1-5 | TRBD1
CASTPSGAGLRTYGYTF | TGTGCCAGCACCCCAAGTGGGGCAGGGCTGAGAACCTATGGCTACACCTTC | TRBV28 | - | TRBJ1-2 | -
CAWSRGASGNTIYF | TGTGCCTGGAGTCGCGGGGCCTCTGGAAACACCATATATTTT | TRBV30 | few | TRBJ1-3 | -
CASSQELAGGTYEQYF | TGTGCCAGCAGCCAAGAATTAGCGGGGGGCACCTACGAGCAGTACTTC | TRBV21-1 | once | TRBJ2-7 | -
CASGPGTGSYEQYF | TGTGCCAGCGGCCCCGGGACAGGTTCCTACGAGCAGTACTTC | TRBV7-9 | few | TRBJ2-7 | TRBD1
CASSYSRRGDGYTF | TGTGCCAGCAGTTACTCCCGGCGGGGGGACGGCTACACCTTC | TRBV6-5 | - | TRBJ1-2 | -
CASSEYRANTGELFF | TGTGCCAGCAGTGAGTACAGGGCGAACACCGGGGAGCTGTTTTTT | TRBV6-6 | - | TRBJ2-2 | -
CASSFLLAFTDTQYF | TGTGCCAGCAGCTTCTTACTAGCGTTCACAGATACGCAGTATTTT | TRBV7-9 | few | TRBJ2-3 | TRBD2
CSVARDTEAFF | TGCAGCGTAGCACGGGACACTGAAGCTTTCTTT | TRBV29-1 | - | TRBJ1-1 | -